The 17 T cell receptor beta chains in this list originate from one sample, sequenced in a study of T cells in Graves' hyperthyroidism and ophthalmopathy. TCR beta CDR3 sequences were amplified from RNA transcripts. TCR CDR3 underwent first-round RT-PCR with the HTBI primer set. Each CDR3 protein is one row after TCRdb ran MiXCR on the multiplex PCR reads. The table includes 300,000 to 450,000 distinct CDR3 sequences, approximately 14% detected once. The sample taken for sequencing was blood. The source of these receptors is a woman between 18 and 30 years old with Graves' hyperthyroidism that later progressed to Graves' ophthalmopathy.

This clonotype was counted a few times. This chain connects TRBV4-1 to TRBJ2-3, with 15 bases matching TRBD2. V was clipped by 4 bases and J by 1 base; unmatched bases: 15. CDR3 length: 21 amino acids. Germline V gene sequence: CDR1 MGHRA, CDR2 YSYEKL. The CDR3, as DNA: TGCGCCAGCAGCCCCGGAGGACTAGCGGGAGGGCCAAAAGCCGGCACAGATACGCAGTATTTT. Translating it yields CASSPGGLAGGPKAGTDTQYF.

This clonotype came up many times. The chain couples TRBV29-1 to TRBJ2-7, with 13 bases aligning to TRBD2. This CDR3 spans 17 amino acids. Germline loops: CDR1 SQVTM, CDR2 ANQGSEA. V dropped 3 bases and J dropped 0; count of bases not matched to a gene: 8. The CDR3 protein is CSVEGLGLAGSSYEQYF. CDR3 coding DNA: TGCAGCGTTGAGGGGTTGGGACTAGCGGGATCCTCCTACGAGCAGTACTTC.

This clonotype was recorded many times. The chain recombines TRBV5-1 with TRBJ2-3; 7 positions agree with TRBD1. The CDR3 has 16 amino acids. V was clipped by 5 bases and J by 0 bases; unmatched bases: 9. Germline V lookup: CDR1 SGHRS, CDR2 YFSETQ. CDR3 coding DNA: TGCGCCAGCAGTAGGGGGCGTGACCTCAGCACAGATACGCAGTATTTT. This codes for CASSRGRDLSTDTQYF.

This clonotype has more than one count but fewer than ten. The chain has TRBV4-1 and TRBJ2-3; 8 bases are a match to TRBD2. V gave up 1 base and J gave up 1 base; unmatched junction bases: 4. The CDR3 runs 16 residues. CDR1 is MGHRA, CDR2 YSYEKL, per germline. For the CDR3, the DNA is TGCGCCAGCAGCCAAGGACTAGCGACACGCACAGATACGCAGTATTTT. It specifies CASSQGLATRTDTQYF.

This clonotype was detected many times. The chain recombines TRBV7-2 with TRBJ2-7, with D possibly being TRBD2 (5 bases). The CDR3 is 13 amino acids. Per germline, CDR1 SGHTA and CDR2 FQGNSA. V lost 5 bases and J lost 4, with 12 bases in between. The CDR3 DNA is TGTGCCAGCAGCCCACGACTACGGTACGAGCAGTACTTC. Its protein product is CASSPRLRYEQYF.

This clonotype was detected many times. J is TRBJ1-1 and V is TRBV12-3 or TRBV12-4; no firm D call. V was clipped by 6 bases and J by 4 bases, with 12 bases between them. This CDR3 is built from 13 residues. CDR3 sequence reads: CASSLGRTTEAFF. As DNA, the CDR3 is TGTGCCAGCAGCCTTGGACGGACCACTGAAGCTTTCTTT.

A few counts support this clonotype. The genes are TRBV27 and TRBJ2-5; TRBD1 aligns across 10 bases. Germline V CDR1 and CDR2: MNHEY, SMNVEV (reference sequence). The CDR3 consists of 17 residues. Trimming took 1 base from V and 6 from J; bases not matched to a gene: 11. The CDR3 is CASSLYRDRGAMKTQYF. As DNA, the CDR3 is TGTGCCAGCAGTTTATACCGGGACAGGGGTGCTATGAAGACCCAGTACTTC.

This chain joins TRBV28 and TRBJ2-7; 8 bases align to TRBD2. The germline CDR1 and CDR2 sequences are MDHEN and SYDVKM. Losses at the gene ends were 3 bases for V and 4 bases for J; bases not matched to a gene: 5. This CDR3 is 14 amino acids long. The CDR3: CASSFGLAGYEQYF. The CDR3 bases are TGTGCCAGCAGTTTTGGGCTAGCGGGTTACGAGCAGTACTTC.

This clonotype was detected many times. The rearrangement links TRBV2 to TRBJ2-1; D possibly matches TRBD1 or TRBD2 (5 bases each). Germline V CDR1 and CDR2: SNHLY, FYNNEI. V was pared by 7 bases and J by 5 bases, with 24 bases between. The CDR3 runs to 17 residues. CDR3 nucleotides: TGTGCCAGCACTAGAGCGTGGCGAATGGGACCAAACAATGAGCAGTTCTTC. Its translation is CASTRAWRMGPNNEQFF.

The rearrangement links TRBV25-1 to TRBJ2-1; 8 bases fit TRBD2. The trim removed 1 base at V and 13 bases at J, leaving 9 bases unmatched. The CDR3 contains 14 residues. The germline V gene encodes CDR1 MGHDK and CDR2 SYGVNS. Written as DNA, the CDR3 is TGTGCCAGCAGTGAATGGAAGGAGCGGGAGCCTCAGTTCTTC. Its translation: CASSEWKEREPQFF.

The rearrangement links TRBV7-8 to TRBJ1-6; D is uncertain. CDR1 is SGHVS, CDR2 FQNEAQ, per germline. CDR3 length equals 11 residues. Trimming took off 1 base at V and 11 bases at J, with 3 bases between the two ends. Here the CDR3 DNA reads TGTGCCAGCAGCTTAGATCCACCCCTCCACTTT. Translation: CASSLDPPLHF.

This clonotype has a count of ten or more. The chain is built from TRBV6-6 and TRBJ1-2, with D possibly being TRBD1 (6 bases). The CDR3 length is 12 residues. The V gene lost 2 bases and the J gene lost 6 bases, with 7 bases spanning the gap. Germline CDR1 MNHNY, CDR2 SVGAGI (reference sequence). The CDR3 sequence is CASSYQGHGYTF. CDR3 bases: TGTGCCAGCAGTTACCAGGGGCATGGCTACACCTTC.

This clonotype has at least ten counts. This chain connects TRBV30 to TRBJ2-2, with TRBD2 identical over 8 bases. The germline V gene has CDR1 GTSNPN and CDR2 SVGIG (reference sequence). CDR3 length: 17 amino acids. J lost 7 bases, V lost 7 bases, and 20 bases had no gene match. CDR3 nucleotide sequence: TGTGCCTCGATGATAGCGCCCGGGAGGGGAGACGGCGGGGAGCTGTTTTTT. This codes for CASMIAPGRGDGGELFF.

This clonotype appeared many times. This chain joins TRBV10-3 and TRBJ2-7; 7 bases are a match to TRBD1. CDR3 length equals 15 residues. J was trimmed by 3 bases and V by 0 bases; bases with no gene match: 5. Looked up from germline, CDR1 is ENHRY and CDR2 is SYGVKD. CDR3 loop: CAISESGTEHYEQYF. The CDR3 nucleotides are TGTGCCATCAGTGAGTCAGGGACAGAACACTACGAGCAGTACTTC.

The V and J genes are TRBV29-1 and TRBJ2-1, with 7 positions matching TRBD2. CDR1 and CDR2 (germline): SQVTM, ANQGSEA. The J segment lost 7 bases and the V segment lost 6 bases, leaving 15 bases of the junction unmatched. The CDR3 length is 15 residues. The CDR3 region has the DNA TGCAGCGTCGTCCCGGCGGGAGCCCCCAGGAATGAGCAGTTCTTC. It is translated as CSVVPAGAPRNEQFF.

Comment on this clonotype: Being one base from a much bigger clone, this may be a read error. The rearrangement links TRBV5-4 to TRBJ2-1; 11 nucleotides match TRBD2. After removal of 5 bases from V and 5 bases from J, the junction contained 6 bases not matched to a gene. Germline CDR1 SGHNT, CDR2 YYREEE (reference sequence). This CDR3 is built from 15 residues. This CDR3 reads CASRLAGGLNNEQFF. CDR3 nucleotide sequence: TGTGCCAGCAGGCTAGCGGGAGGTTTGAACAATGAGCAGTTCTTC.

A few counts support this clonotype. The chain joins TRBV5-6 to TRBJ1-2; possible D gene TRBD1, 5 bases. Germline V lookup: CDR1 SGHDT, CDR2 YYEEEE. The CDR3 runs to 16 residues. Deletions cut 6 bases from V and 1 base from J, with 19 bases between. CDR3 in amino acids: CASTNRGVPYNYGYTF. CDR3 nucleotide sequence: TGTGCCAGCACCAATAGAGGGGTGCCCTATAACTATGGCTACACCTTC.